A selection of T cell receptor beta chains follows, all from one sample in a study of cytomegalovirus exposure and HLA in healthy donors. TCRdb's copy holds only in-frame clones and misses some; the assay was immunoSEQ multiplex PCR. Among fewer than 200,000 clones listed, roughly 74% were seen once. The specimen was PBMCs. The receptors stem from a woman aged 25 to 39 in good health and CMV-seronegative. The CDR3 runs from the conserved cysteine through the conserved F or W. Each record gives: D gene, V gene, clone size, J gene, CDR3 protein, CDR3 DNA. The D gene is left open where the match is weak. The size entry is marked missing in some rows and otherwise reads once, few, many or a size class.

NA,TRBV19,NA,TRBJ1-1,CASSLGASTEAFF,TGTGCCAGTAGCCTAGGGGCGTCGACTGAAGCTTTCTTT
TRBD1,TRBV19,few,TRBJ2-7,CASSITPTGVPYEQYF,TGTGCCAGTAGTATCACCCCTACAGGGGTTCCCTACGAGCAGTACTTC
TRBD1,TRBV6-5,NA,TRBJ2-1,CASNNKGALRNEQFF,TGTGCCAGCAACAATAAGGGGGCCCTCCGGAATGAGCAGTTCTTC
NA,TRBV21-1,few,TRBJ1-5,CASSRPGRVRRDQPQHF,TGTGCCAGCAGCCGTCCTGGCAGGGTGAGGAGGGATCAGCCCCAGCATTTT
NA,TRBV5-6,few,TRBJ1-1,CASSLVTTMNTEAFF,TGTGCCAGCAGCTTGGTCACTACCATGAACACTGAAGCTTTCTTT
NA,TRBV11-2,NA,TRBJ1-1,CASSRRSRGSTEAFF,TGTGCCAGCAGCAGGAGGTCCCGAGGTTCCACTGAAGCTTTCTTT
NA,TRBV9,NA,TRBJ2-7,CASSPQGRPYEQYF,TGTGCCAGCAGCCCCCAGGGAAGGCCCTACGAGCAGTACTTC
NA,TRBV6-5,few,TRBJ1-1,CASRDTGHPNTEAFF,TGTGCCAGCCGGGACACGGGACACCCGAACACTGAAGCTTTCTTT
NA,TRBV7-9,NA,TRBJ2-7,CASSPSLNPSYEQYF,TGTGCCAGCAGCCCCTCACTTAACCCCTCCTACGAGCAGTACTTC
NA,TRBV29-1,NA,TRBJ1-2,CSAGKAGADYGYTF,TGCAGCGCCGGAAAGGCAGGGGCGGACTATGGCTACACCTTC
TRBD1,TRBV11-2,NA,TRBJ2-7,CASSLKNRGLMFSYEQYF,TGTGCCAGCAGCTTGAAAAACAGGGGGCTCATGTTCTCCTACGAGCAGTACTTC
NA,TRBV2,once,TRBJ1-1,CASSTGGEAFF,TGTGCCAGCAGTACGGGGGGTGAAGCTTTCTTT
TRBD1,TRBV19,NA,TRBJ1-2,CATLGQAASYGYTF,TGTGCCACCCTGGGACAGGCGGCTTCCTATGGCTACACCTTC
NA,TRBV10-1,NA,TRBJ2-7,CASGAGVVYEQYF,TGCGCCAGCGGGGCAGGGGTGGTGTACGAGCAGTACTTC
TRBD1,TRBV6-1,NA,TRBJ1-2,CASSLGTAFGYTF,TGTGCCAGCAGCCTCGGGACAGCGTTTGGCTACACCTTC
TRBD1,TRBV19,NA,TRBJ1-5,CASSTFRWGQGTYQPQHF,TGTGCCAGTAGTACTTTCCGTTGGGGACAGGGCACTTATCAGCCCCAGCATTTT
NA,TRBV9,NA,TRBJ1-2,CSSSVATGSGYTF,TGTTCCAGCAGCGTAGCTACGGGGTCTGGCTACACCTTC
TRBD1,TRBV29-1,NA,TRBJ2-5,CSVEATGVETQYF,TGCAGCGTTGAAGCGACAGGGGTGGAGACCCAGTACTTC
NA,TRBV19,NA,TRBJ1-2,CASKPDSSNYGYTF,TGTGCCAGTAAACCGGACAGCTCTAACTATGGCTACACCTTC
NA,TRBV5-5,NA,TRBJ2-2,CASTLVTSGELFF,TGTGCCAGCACCCTCGTAACGAGCGGGGAGCTGTTTTTT
NA,TRBV5-4,NA,TRBJ1-2,CASSPGLTNYGYTF,TGTGCCAGCAGCCCGGGACTGACTAACTATGGCTACACCTTC
TRBD2,TRBV18,NA,TRBJ2-3,CASSVGLAGSTDTQYF,TGTGCCAGCTCGGTTGGACTAGCGGGAAGCACAGATACGCAGTATTTT
TRBD1,TRBV19,NA,TRBJ2-7,CASSTGQGLVGEQYF,TGTGCCAGTAGTACAGGACAGGGACTGGTGGGCGAGCAGTACTTC
NA,TRBV13,NA,TRBJ1-2,CASSLRSGDGYTF,TGTGCCAGCAGCTTACGGTCAGGCGATGGCTACACCTTC
NA,TRBV4-1,NA,TRBJ2-7,CASSQGSTYEQYF,TGCGCCAGCAGCCAAGGTTCCACCTACGAGCAGTACTTC